The TCR beta chain described here comes from a study of blood T cell repertoires in COVID-19. V lost 6 bases to trimming and J lost 6 bases; unmatched junction nucleotides: 5. The CDR3 is 12 residues long. CDR1 and CDR2 from the germline V gene are SQVTM and ANQGSEA. Repertoires were generated with immunoSEQ multiplex PCR, while TCRdb's copy carries only in-frame clones and drops some. The sample has roughly 280,000 clones, 83% seen once. The specimen was peripheral blood. This receptor was obtained from a man between 60 and 70 years old who had recovered from COVID-19. The chain has TRBV29-1 and TRBJ2-1; 7 positions agree with TRBD1. CDR3 nucleotides: TGCAGCGTAAGACAGGGCCCCAATGAGCAGTTCTTC. This codes for CSVRQGPNEQFF.